Below are 26 T cell receptor beta chains sequenced from a single sample in a study of cytomegalovirus exposure and HLA in healthy donors. Sequencing was performed with immunoSEQ multiplex PCR; in TCRdb, only in-frame clones are kept and a portion is missing. The sample has under 400,000 clones; roughly 90% are singletons. Sample: PBMCs. All receptors derive from a woman aged 18-30 years in good health and CMV-seronegative.

The CDR3: CASSEGWAAYEQYF. In DNA form, the CDR3 reads TGTGCCAGCAGTGAAGGGTGGGCTGCCTACGAGCAGTACTTC. V gene TRBV25-1 combines with J gene TRBJ2-7; D is undetermined. Trimming removed 2 bases from V and 2 bases from J, with 10 bases in between. From germline, CDR1 is MGHDK and CDR2 SYGVNS. The CDR3 spans 14 residues.

The rearrangement links TRBV6-1 to TRBJ2-7; D is possibly TRBD1 (5 bases). This CDR3 spans 13 amino acids. V was clipped by 5 bases and J by 3 bases, with 11 bases between them. In germline, CDR1 is MNHNS, CDR2 SASEGT. The CDR3 bases are TGTGCCAGCAGTCAAAAGGGGCTCTACGAGCAGTACTTC. Its translation is CASSQKGLYEQYF.

This chain connects TRBV2 to TRBJ2-2; tentatively, D is TRBD2 (6 bases). The V gene's germline CDR1 is SNHLY and CDR2 FYNNEI. Trimming cost V 3 bases and J 5 bases, with 13 bases left between them. The CDR3 has 15 residues. The CDR3 coding sequence is TGTGCCAGCAGTGATAGGGGACTTAGTACCGGGGAGCTGTTTTTT. Protein: CASSDRGLSTGELFF.

The gene calls are TRBV5-5 and TRBJ2-3, with D unclear. Germline values: CDR1 SGHKS, CDR2 YYEKEE (reference sequence). The CDR3 is made up of 14 amino acids. Between the trimmed V and J ends, which lost 5 bases and 3 bases, there was a span of 13 bases. CDR3 protein: CASSSGVSTDTQYF. CDR3 coding DNA: TGTGCCAGCAGTTCTGGAGTCAGTACAGATACGCAGTATTTT.

The chain employs TRBV2 and TRBJ2-3; 9 bases map to TRBD1. V was pared by 6 bases and J by 3 bases, with 10 bases of the junction left unmatched. Germline assignment: CDR1 SNHLY and CDR2 FYNNEI. This CDR3 contains 16 residues. CDR3 amino acids: CASSAQGAGVTDTQYF. Here the CDR3 DNA reads TGTGCCAGCAGCGCACAGGGGGCGGGAGTTACAGATACGCAGTATTTT. Together with reference TRBV2 and TRBJ2-3, the CDR3 gives the full variable domain: EPEVTQTPSHQVTQMGQEVILRCVPISNHLYFYWYRQILGQKVEFLVSFYNNEISEKSEIFDDQFSVERPDGSNFTLKIRSTKLEDSAMYFCASSAQGAGVTDTQYFGPGTRLTVL.

V is TRBV7-9 and J is TRBJ2-1; 7 positions match TRBD1. CDR3 length: 14 amino acids. CDR1 and CDR2 (germline): SEHNR, FQNEAQ (reference sequence). V trimming: 5 bases; J trimming: 3 bases; junction bases outside the gene matches: 4. CDR3 bases: TGTGCCAGCAGCCCGGGGACAGACTACAATGAGCAGTTCTTC. This gives the protein CASSPGTDYNEQFF.

This chain connects TRBV19 to TRBJ1-4, with TRBD1 as a possible D gene (6 bases). This CDR3 comprises 15 residues. Trimming removed 7 bases at V and 2 bases at J, with 14 bases between. The V gene's germline CDR1 is LNHDA and CDR2 SQIVND (reference sequence). CDR3: CASNRPGGTNEKLFF. CDR3 DNA: TGTGCCAGTAATAGGCCTGGGGGCACTAATGAAAAACTGTTTTTT.

CDR3 in amino acids: CASSPIGGPEAFF. The CDR3 DNA reads as TGTGCCAGTAGTCCAATTGGCGGCCCTGAAGCTTTCTTT. The rearrangement joins TRBV19 to TRBJ1-1; D remains ambiguous. Between the trimmed V and J ends, which lost 5 bases and 6 bases, there was a span of 13 bases. The CDR3 extends over 13 amino acids. Germline V gene lookup returns CDR1 LNHDA and CDR2 SQIVND (reference sequence).

The rearrangement uses TRBV5-1 and TRBJ2-7, with TRBD2 as a possible D gene (6 bases). The CDR3 has 16 amino acids. V was clipped by 4 bases and J by 4 bases, with 21 bases between them. CDR1 SGHRS and CDR2 YFSETQ come from the germline V gene. CDR3 sequence: CASSPAGRSPGYEQYF. Written as DNA, the CDR3 is TGCGCCAGCAGCCCGGCGGGGCGCAGCCCCGGGTACGAGCAGTACTTC. The full variable domain, completed using reference TRBV5-1 and TRBJ2-7, is KAGVTQTPRYLIKTRGQQVTLSCSPISGHRSVSWYQQTPGQGLQFLFEYFSETQRNKGNFPGRFSGRQFSNSRSEMNVSTLELGDSALYLCASSPAGRSPGYEQYFGPGTRLTVT.

This chain links TRBV4-1 with TRBJ2-7; TRBD1 agrees at 8 bases. The germline V gene has CDR1 MGHRA and CDR2 YSYEKL. Trimming cost V 4 bases and J 0 bases; bases outside gene matches: 2. There are 14 residues in the CDR3. The CDR3 bases are TGCGCCAGCAGCCTGACAGGGGTCTCCTACGAGCAGTACTTC. It is translated as CASSLTGVSYEQYF.

The J gene is TRBJ2-1, the V gene TRBV5-1, with 9 positions matching TRBD1. The germline V gene encodes CDR1 SGHRS and CDR2 YFSETQ. CDR3 length: 13 residues. V shed 4 bases and J 7 bases; nucleotides not matched to a gene: 3. CDR3 in amino acids: CASSPGTGNEQFF. As DNA, the CDR3 is TGCGCCAGCAGCCCCGGGACAGGGAATGAGCAGTTCTTC.

The J gene is TRBJ1-1, the V gene TRBV11-2, with a weak D call TRBD1 (5 bases). CDR1 and CDR2 (germline): SGHAT, FQNNGV. This CDR3 has 11 residues. Deletions cut 6 bases from V and 11 bases from J, with 13 bases between. In nucleotides, the CDR3 is TGTGCCAGCAGGCGGGGGGAAGGTGCTTTCTTT. This codes for CASRRGEGAFF.

This clone has more than one count but fewer than ten. The chain is built from TRBV15 and TRBJ1-2; possibly TRBD1 for D (5 bases). This CDR3 spans 13 amino acids. The V and J ends lost 0 bases and 6 bases respectively, with 8 bases between them. From germline, CDR1 is LNHNV and CDR2 YYDKDF (reference sequence). The CDR3 DNA sequence: TGTGCCACCAGCAGAGATCGCAGGGATGGCTACACCTTC. This encodes CATSRDRRDGYTF.

The chain joins TRBV2 to TRBJ1-1; TRBD1 matches at 8 bases. Trimming removed 0 bases from V and 0 bases from J; junction bases left unmatched: 3. Germline V lookup: CDR1 SNHLY, CDR2 FYNNEI. The CDR3 is 16 residues long. The CDR3 spells CASSEASGQVNTEAFF. CDR3 sequence (DNA): TGTGCCAGCAGTGAAGCGTCGGGACAGGTGAACACTGAAGCTTTCTTT.

The V call is TRBV6-6, the J call TRBJ1-5; D may be TRBD1 (6 bases). Between the trimmed V and J ends, which lost 6 bases and 4 bases, there was a span of 10 bases. Germline V CDR1 and CDR2: MNHNY, SVGAGI (reference sequence). The CDR3 is made up of 13 amino acids. The CDR3 reads CASSTGRNQPQHF. The CDR3 DNA sequence: TGTGCCAGCAGCACAGGGAGAAATCAGCCCCAGCATTTT.

The chain employs TRBV6-4 and TRBJ1-1; D gene uncertain. With 4 bases removed from V and 5 bases from J, the gap between germline ends came to 11 bases. Per the germline V gene, CDR1 is MRHNA and CDR2 is SNTAGT. CDR3 length: 13 residues. This CDR3 reads CASSVGRGTEAFF. DNA for the CDR3: TGTGCCAGCAGTGTAGGGCGCGGGACTGAAGCTTTCTTT.

This chain uses TRBV15 with TRBJ2-1, with 7 bases that match TRBD1. CDR3 size: 16 residues. Germline CDR1 reads LNHNV; CDR2 reads YYDKDF (reference sequence). V lost 2 bases to trimming and J lost 8 bases; unmatched junction nucleotides: 12. In nucleotides, the CDR3 is TGTGCCACCAGCAGACCTCAGGGGGAAGGTAGGGATGAGCAGTTCTTC. Translation gives CATSRPQGEGRDEQFF.

This sequence joins TRBV28 and TRBJ2-4; 7 nucleotides line up with TRBD2. The V segment lost 3 bases and the J segment 0 bases; nucleotides outside the gene matches: 11. Germline loops: CDR1 MDHEN, CDR2 SYDVKM. CDR3 size: 18 residues. As DNA, the CDR3 is TGTGCCAGCAGTTTCTTAGCTGGACTAGACCTAGCCAAAAACATTCAGTACTTC. Translated, it gives CASSFLAGLDLAKNIQYF.

The chain couples TRBV5-1 to TRBJ2-7; weak D call: TRBD2 (6 bases). Germline V gene lookup returns CDR1 SGHRS and CDR2 YFSETQ. This CDR3 is 17 amino acids long. V lost 2 bases and J 5 bases, leaving 23 bases between the germline ends. CDR3 nucleotides: TGCGCCAGCAGCTTTCTCGTGGGACTCACAGCTAGGGACGAGCAGTACTTC. It yields the protein CASSFLVGLTARDEQYF.

This clone was seen just once. This chain links TRBV6-5 with TRBJ1-1; TRBD1 is a possible D gene (5 bases). CDR3 length: 14 amino acids. CDR1 MNHEY and CDR2 SVGAGI come from the germline V gene. Trimming removed 4 bases at V and 1 base at J, with 10 bases between. DNA of the CDR3: TGTGCCAGCAGTTCCTTCGGGGGGAACACTGAAGCTTTCTTT. It yields the protein CASSSFGGNTEAFF.

This clone was found once. This chain joins TRBV4-1 and TRBJ2-5; 8 bases are shared with TRBD2. This CDR3 has 15 residues. Germline values: CDR1 MGHRA, CDR2 YSYEKL. Losses at the gene ends were 4 bases for V and 5 bases for J; bases not matched to a gene: 9. The CDR3 sequence is CASSPRSGSGETQYF. In DNA form, the CDR3 reads TGCGCCAGCAGCCCCCGCAGCGGGAGTGGGGAGACCCAGTACTTC.

The V call is TRBV27, the J call TRBJ2-1; 13 nucleotides match TRBD2. CDR1 is MNHEY, CDR2 SMNVEV, per germline (reference sequence). This CDR3 has 13 amino acids. After removal of 7 bases from V and 8 bases from J, the junction contained 2 bases not matched to a gene. The CDR3 coding sequence is TGTGCCAGCAAGGGACTAGCGGGATATGAGCAGTTCTTC. It codes for CASKGLAGYEQFF.

This chain joins TRBV30 and TRBJ1-4; D is uncertain. V lost 0 bases and J 7 bases, leaving 3 bases between the germline ends. Germline CDR1 GTSNPN, CDR2 SVGIG (reference sequence). The CDR3 contains 11 residues. CDR3: CAWSVAEKLFF. The CDR3 DNA reads as TGTGCCTGGAGTGTAGCTGAAAAACTGTTTTTT.

This clone was seen just once. V is TRBV28 and J is TRBJ1-1, with D maybe TRBD1 (6 bases). Germline assignment: CDR1 MDHEN and CDR2 SYDVKM. Trimming cost V 6 bases and J 8 bases, with 16 bases left between them. This CDR3 spans 13 amino acids. The CDR3 sequence is CASSLSTGYEAFF. In DNA form, the CDR3 reads TGTGCCAGCAGCCTCTCCACAGGGTACGAAGCTTTCTTT.

This clone was recorded once. The rearrangement joins TRBV2 to TRBJ2-7; D remains ambiguous. This CDR3 is 16 amino acids long. Germline lookup yields CDR1 SNHLY and CDR2 FYNNEI. V gave up 7 bases and J gave up 3 bases, with 22 bases separating them. CDR3 DNA: TGTGCCAGCACCCCCGACGGTGGGCCCCGAAGCTACGAGCAGTACTTC. This translates into CASTPDGGPRSYEQYF.

The sample holds one count of this clone. V usage is TRBV7-2 and J usage is TRBJ2-7; 9 bases fit TRBD2. Germline loops: CDR1 SGHTA, CDR2 FQGNSA. V trimming: 1 base; J trimming: 6 bases; junction bases outside the gene matches: 4. There are 14 residues in the CDR3. CDR3 residues: CASSLGLAGSEQYF. The CDR3 nucleotides read TGTGCCAGCAGCTTAGGGCTAGCGGGAAGCGAGCAGTACTTC.